Detailed here is one TCR beta chain. Its target antigen remains unknown. No much larger clone is present one base from it, and per-base qualities are unavailable. Each collaborating institution followed its own protocols to collect whole blood in K2EDTA tubes. For TCRbeta analysis, collaborators shipped samples in one of three forms: frozen whole blood, isolated PBMCs, or DNA extracted from either of those sample types. This sample was taken from a study of blood T cell repertoires in COVID-19 (dated by TCRdb to 2020 to 2021). Looking at the study overall: Samples from collaborators originated in the United States, Italy and Spain and spanned both the acute and convalescent phases of COVID-19. Subjects who had been exposed to COVID-19, were actively infected with it, or had recovered from it provided the deeply sampled blood TCRbeta repertoires that made up the dataset. Samples came from the ongoing ImmuneRACE study (first 160 participants) plus 1,254 subjects from 6 global collaborators. Where available, HLA class I and class II types were taken from metadata supplied by the sample provider and were not determined by assay-based typing. A freely available public database, intended as a resource for researchers studying the immune response to SARS-CoV-2, is where the repertoires were released. The material from the prospective study consisted of cDNA or gDNA derived from T cells, B-cell-depleted T cells, or PBMCs. A de-identified subject ID, COVID-19 status, age in years and sex were almost always included in the sample metadata. Results and caveats for the whole study, not just this receptor: The quantity of clinical and demographic metadata differed by source and by participant and was supplied without curation.

V trim: 1 base; J trim: 6 bases; unmatched bases: 13. The germline V gene sets CDR1 to SGDLS and CDR2 to YYNGEE. Taken from cysteine to phenylalanine, the CDR3 has 18 residues. Kept here is only the CDR3 DNA, which spans 54 bases and is read in frame from base 1. The immunoSEQ Assay, a bias-controlled multiplex PCR, was used to amplify TCRbeta CDR3 regions from genomic DNA. On the study's bioinformatics: Nucleated cell counts per sample were estimated from amplification of reference gene primers within the assay. To quantify the absolute abundance of each unique TCRbeta CDR3 rearrangement, sequence reads were collapsed and filtered. For each sample, productive Simpson clonality was calculated as the square root of Simpson's diversity index across productive rearrangements. The source is immuneACCESS, and TCRdb retained only in-frame sequences with V and J called. Part of the clones is not carried over; for the studies checked, unresolved V genes explain less than half of this, and the remainder is unexplained. That table gives V, J and clone size, and the DNA gave D and trimming. In all, the sample holds roughly 120,000 clones, and 60% to 85% of those were seen once. The biggest ten clones account for about 4.5% of the sample.

Rearrangement joined TRBV9 to TRBJ2-1; TRBD2 fits 10 bases in the junction. The sample comprised peripheral blood. The source is a human donor in a cohort sampled during active or convalescent COVID-19. The nucleotide sequence reads TGTGCCAGCAGCGTAAAACTAGCGGGATCCGGTCATCCCAATGAGCAGTTCTTC. It translates to CASSVKLAGSGHPNEQFF.